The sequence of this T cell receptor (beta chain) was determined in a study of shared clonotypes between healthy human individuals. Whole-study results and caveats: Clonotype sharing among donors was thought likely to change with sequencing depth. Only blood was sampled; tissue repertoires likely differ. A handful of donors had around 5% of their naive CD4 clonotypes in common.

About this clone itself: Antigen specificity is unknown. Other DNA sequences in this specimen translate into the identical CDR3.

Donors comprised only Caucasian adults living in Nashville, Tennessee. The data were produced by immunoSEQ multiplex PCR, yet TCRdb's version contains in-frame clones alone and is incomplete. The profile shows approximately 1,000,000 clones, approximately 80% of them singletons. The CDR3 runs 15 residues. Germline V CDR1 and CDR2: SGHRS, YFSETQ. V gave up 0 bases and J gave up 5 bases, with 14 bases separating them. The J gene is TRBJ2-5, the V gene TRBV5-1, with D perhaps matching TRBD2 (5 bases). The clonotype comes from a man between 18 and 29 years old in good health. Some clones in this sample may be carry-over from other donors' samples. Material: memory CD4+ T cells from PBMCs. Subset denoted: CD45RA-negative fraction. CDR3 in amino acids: CASSLVASGGETQYF. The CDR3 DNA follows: TGCGCCAGCAGCTTGGTAGCCAGCGGTGGGGAGACCCAGTACTTC.